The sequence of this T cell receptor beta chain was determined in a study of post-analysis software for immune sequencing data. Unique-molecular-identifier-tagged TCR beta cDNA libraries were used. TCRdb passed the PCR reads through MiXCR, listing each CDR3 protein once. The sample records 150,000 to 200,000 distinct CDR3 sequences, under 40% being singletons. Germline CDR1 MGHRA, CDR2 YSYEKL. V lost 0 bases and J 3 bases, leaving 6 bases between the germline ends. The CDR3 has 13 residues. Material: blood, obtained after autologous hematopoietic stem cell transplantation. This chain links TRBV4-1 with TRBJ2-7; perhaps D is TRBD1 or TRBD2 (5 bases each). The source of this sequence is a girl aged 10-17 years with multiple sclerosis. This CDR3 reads CASSQERGYEQYF. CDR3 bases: TGCGCCAGCAGCCAAGAGAGGGGCTACGAGCAGTACTTC.